The next 20 T cell receptor beta chains were all read from a single sample in a study of blood T cells in healthy people across ages. PCR was performed a second time for about 7 to 11 cycles using a sample-barcoded 5' primer and a J-beta primer mix. MiXCR, run by TCRdb on the 5' RACE reads, gives a single entry per CDR3 protein. The table lists about 680,000 distinct CDR3 sequences, over 45% of them singletons. Sequenced material: blood. The origin of the receptors is a woman aged 55-75 years in good health.

The chain is built from TRBV5-5 and TRBJ1-1, with D possibly matching TRBD1 (5 bases). Germline V lookup: CDR1 SGHKS, CDR2 YYEKEE (reference sequence). Between the trimmed V and J ends, which lost 2 bases and 1 base, there was a span of 9 bases. The CDR3 extends over 14 amino acids. The CDR3 loop reads CASSLNGANTEAFF. CDR3 DNA: TGTGCCAGCAGCTTAAACGGGGCGAACACTGAAGCTTTCTTT.

This rearrangement joins TRBV9 to TRBJ2-1; D is uncertain. This CDR3 has 17 amino acids. CDR1 and CDR2 (germline): SGDLS, YYNGEE. Trimming took off 3 bases at V and 0 bases at J, with 16 bases between the two ends. The CDR3: CASSAPIGTSSYNEQFF. CDR3 bases: TGTGCCAGCAGCGCCCCGATTGGTACGAGCTCCTACAATGAGCAGTTCTTC.

This clonotype was recorded a few times. The chain employs TRBV6-5 and TRBJ2-7; the match to TRBD1 covers 8 bases. V shed 8 bases and J 3 bases; nucleotides not matched to a gene: 6. Germline V gives CDR1 MNHEY, CDR2 SVGAGI. The CDR3 runs to 13 residues. The CDR3 DNA sequence: TGTGCCAGCCCCGGACAGGGTTTCTACGAGCAGTACTTC. Its translation: CASPGQGFYEQYF.

This chain uses TRBV4-3 with TRBJ1-2; maybe TRBD1 (5 bases). CDR3 length: 16 residues. V dropped 1 base and J dropped 3 bases, with 15 bases sitting between them. Looked up from germline, CDR1 is LGHNA and CDR2 is YSLEER. In DNA, the CDR3 is TGCGCCAGCAGCCAAGTCCCCTCCGACAGTTACTATGGCTACACCTTC. Amino acid sequence: CASSQVPSDSYYGYTF.

This clonotype turned up a few times. V gene TRBV20-1 combines with J gene TRBJ2-5, with 10 bases that match TRBD1. After removal of 6 bases from V and 1 base from J, the junction contained 14 bases not matched to a gene. Germline CDR1 is DFQATT and CDR2 is SNEGSKA (reference sequence). The CDR3 covers 17 residues. This chain's CDR3 is CSALHPWDRGGQETQYF. The CDR3 nucleotides read TGCAGTGCCCTACATCCCTGGGACAGGGGAGGCCAAGAGACCCAGTACTTC.

The gene calls are TRBV7-2 and TRBJ2-7; 7 bases align to TRBD2. Germline V CDR1 and CDR2: SGHTA, FQGNSA. Trimming cost V 4 bases and J 3 bases; bases outside gene matches: 6. The CDR3 is made up of 14 amino acids. The CDR3 reads CASSSTLADYEQYF. The CDR3 DNA reads TGTGCCAGCAGCTCAACCCTAGCGGACTACGAGCAGTACTTC. Combining the CDR3 with reference TRBV7-2 and TRBJ2-7 gives the whole variable domain GAGVSQSPSNKVTEKGKDVELRCDPISGHTALYWYRQSLGQGLEFLIYFQGNSAPDKSGLPSDRFSAERTGGSVSTLTIQRTQQEDSAVYLCASSSTLADYEQYFGPGTRLTVT.

V usage is TRBV7-2 and J usage is TRBJ1-4; D is unclear. Germline loops: CDR1 SGHTA, CDR2 FQGNSA. V was trimmed by 3 bases and J by 0 bases, leaving 8 bases between them. The CDR3 loop spans 15 amino acids. CDR3 loop: CASSLGQTTNEKLFF. CDR3 nucleotides: TGTGCCAGCAGCTTGGGTCAAACAACTAATGAAAAACTGTTTTTT.

This chain joins TRBV7-2 and TRBJ2-7, with 10 bases matching TRBD2. The length of the CDR3 is 17 residues. Germline V gene lookup returns CDR1 SGHTA and CDR2 FQGNSA. Unmatched junction bases numbered 8, after V lost 3 bases and J lost 0 bases. CDR3 amino acids: CASSLQTGLAASYEQYF. CDR3 coding DNA: TGTGCCAGCAGCTTGCAAACCGGACTAGCGGCCTCCTACGAGCAGTACTTC.

The chain uses TRBV30 and TRBJ2-5; D is undetermined. The germline V gene encodes CDR1 GTSNPN and CDR2 SVGIG (reference sequence). V lost 2 bases to trimming and J lost 13 bases, with 14 bases between them. This CDR3 is 11 amino acids long. CDR3 sequence reads: CAWSIPGSRYF. The CDR3 DNA follows: TGTGCCTGGAGTATACCTGGGTCTCGGTACTTC.

This clonotype appeared many times. This sequence joins TRBV7-2 and TRBJ2-5; TRBD2 matches at 8 bases. This CDR3 is built from 15 residues. V dropped 4 bases and J dropped 1; count of bases not matched to a gene: 5. CDR1 is SGHTA, CDR2 FQGNSA, per germline. CDR3 sequence: CASSSAGVVQETQYF. The DNA for the CDR3 is TGTGCCAGCAGCTCAGCGGGAGTCGTCCAAGAGACCCAGTACTTC.

The genes are TRBV5-1 and TRBJ2-1, with TRBD2 as a possible D gene (6 bases). The CDR3 is 14 amino acids. CDR1 SGHRS and CDR2 YFSETQ come from the germline V gene. Trimming shortened V by 4 bases and J by 3 bases, and 11 bases separated the two germline ends. In nucleotides, the CDR3 is TGCGCCAGCAGCGAGGGAGGCATCTACAATGAGCAGTTCTTC. The encoded protein is CASSEGGIYNEQFF.

The chain couples TRBV20-1 to TRBJ2-1; 12 bases fit TRBD2. The V gene end was trimmed by 6 bases and the J gene end by 8 bases; junction bases not matched to a gene: 11. Germline loops: CDR1 DFQATT, CDR2 SNEGSKA (reference sequence). The CDR3 extends over 15 amino acids. Written as DNA, the CDR3 is TGCAGTGCCCCACGGACTAGCGGGATATCATATGAGCAGTTCTTC. Protein: CSAPRTSGISYEQFF.

The chain links TRBV29-1 to TRBJ2-1; the match to TRBD2 covers 9 bases. With 7 bases clipped from V and 15 bases from J, the junction kept 16 bases outside the gene matches. CDR1 and CDR2 (germline): SQVTM, ANQGSEA. This CDR3 spans 13 amino acids. CDR3 loop: CSGGRGREGLRFF. In nucleotides, the CDR3 is TGCAGCGGTGGAAGGGGGCGGGAGGGCCTCCGGTTCTTC.

About this clonotype itself: The germline gene is not matched at one end of the junction; a read error may be the cause. The chain recombines TRBV4-2 with TRBJ2-5; D not resolved. The J call may be incorrect, as the DNA end agrees better with TRBJ2-7. CDR1 is LGHNA, CDR2 YNFKEQ, per germline. The CDR3 covers 16 residues. CDR3 residues: CAGSQTPRDPAYEQYF. CDR3 nucleotides: TGTGCCGGCAGCCAAACCCCTAGGGATCCCGCTTACGAGCAGTACTTC.

The V call is TRBV7-9, the J call TRBJ2-5; tentatively, D is TRBD1 or TRBD2 (6 bases each). From germline, CDR1 is SEHNR and CDR2 FQNEAQ (reference sequence). This CDR3 spans 16 amino acids. Trimming took 1 base from V and 11 from J, leaving 23 bases between them. CDR3 nucleotides: TGTGCCAGCAGCTTAGAAAGGACAAGGGGGGACAATGAGCAGTACTTC. Amino acid sequence: CASSLERTRGDNEQYF.

The chain carries TRBV4-1 and TRBJ1-2; D remains ambiguous. Germline assignment: CDR1 MGHRA and CDR2 YSYEKL. The CDR3 runs to 16 residues. Trimming took off 1 base at V and 0 bases at J, with 12 bases between the two ends. This CDR3 is CASSQVGGRANYGYTF. The CDR3 bases are TGCGCCAGCAGCCAAGTAGGAGGCAGAGCTAACTATGGCTACACCTTC.

This clonotype was counted at least ten times. The chain joins TRBV5-1 to TRBJ2-3, with 7 bases lining up with TRBD2. Germline loops: CDR1 SGHRS, CDR2 YFSETQ. V shed 8 bases and J 0 bases; nucleotides not matched to a gene: 6. This CDR3 is 14 amino acids long. The CDR3 sequence is CASLRGGSTDTQYF. The CDR3 coding sequence is TGCGCCAGTCTCCGGGGAGGGAGCACAGATACGCAGTATTTT.

V gene TRBV24-1 combines with J gene TRBJ2-3, with D unclear. Trimming took off 3 bases at V and 0 bases at J, with 6 bases between the two ends. The germline CDR1 and CDR2 sequences are KGHDR and SFDVKD. The CDR3 runs to 14 residues. In nucleotides, the CDR3 is TGTGCCACCAGTGATCCGAGGAGCACAGATACGCAGTATTTT. Its protein product is CATSDPRSTDTQYF.

Turning to this clonotype: This may arise from a read error, as a much more abundant clone is one base away. The J gene is TRBJ2-3, the V gene TRBV20-1; D uncertain. CDR3 length: 14 residues. Trimming stripped 3 bases from V and 2 bases from J, with 12 bases between. CDR1 is DFQATT, CDR2 SNEGSKA, per germline (reference sequence). The CDR3 spells CSASAPLITDTQYF. The CDR3 DNA follows: TGCAGTGCTAGCGCCCCACTGATCACAGATACGCAGTATTTT.

This sequence joins TRBV5-4 and TRBJ2-3; D gene unclear. The CDR3 is made up of 15 amino acids. V lost 4 bases, J lost 0 bases, and 12 bases lay in between. Germline V gene data show CDR1 as SGHNT and CDR2 as YYREEE (reference sequence). The CDR3 loop is CASSPAWPSTDTQYF. The CDR3 region has the DNA TGTGCCAGCAGCCCCGCCTGGCCAAGCACAGATACGCAGTATTTT.